This record looks at one TCR beta chain sequence and its context. Researchers ran the PCR with 60 Vbeta and 13 Jbeta primers. Assay used: immunoSEQ multiplex PCR; TCRdb lists only in-frame clones, some missing. Here the sample spans about 120,000 clones, about 80% being singletons. This CDR3 comprises 14 residues. Germline CDR1 and CDR2: MDHEN and SYDVKM. V was clipped by 1 base and J by 2 bases, with 7 bases between them. This sample was taken from a study of cytomegalovirus exposure and HLA in healthy donors. The sample consisted of PBMCs. This sequence originates from a woman aged 45-60 years in good health and CMV-seronegative. The chain links TRBV28 to TRBJ2-3; D ambiguous. As DNA, the CDR3 is TGTGCCAGCAGTTTATACAGCACCACAGATACGCAGTATTTT. Protein product: CASSLYSTTDTQYF.